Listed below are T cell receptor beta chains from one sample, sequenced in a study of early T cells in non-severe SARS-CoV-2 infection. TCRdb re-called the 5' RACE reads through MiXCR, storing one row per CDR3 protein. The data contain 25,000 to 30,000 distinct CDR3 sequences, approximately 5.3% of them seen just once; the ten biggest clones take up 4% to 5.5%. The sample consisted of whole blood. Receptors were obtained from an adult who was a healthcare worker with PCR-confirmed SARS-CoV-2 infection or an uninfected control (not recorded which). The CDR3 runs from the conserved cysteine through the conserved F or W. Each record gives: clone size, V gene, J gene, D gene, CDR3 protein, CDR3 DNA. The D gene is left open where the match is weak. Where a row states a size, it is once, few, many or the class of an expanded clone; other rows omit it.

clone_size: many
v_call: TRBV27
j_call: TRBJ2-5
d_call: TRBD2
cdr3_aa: CASSFQRGLQYF
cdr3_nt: TGTGCCAGCAGTTTCCAGCGGGGGTTGCAGTACTTC

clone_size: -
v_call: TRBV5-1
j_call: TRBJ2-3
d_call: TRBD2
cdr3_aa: CASSSGLAGGSSYSTDTQYF
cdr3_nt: TGCGCCAGCAGCTCCGGACTAGCGGGAGGGTCGAGCTATAGCACAGATACGCAGTATTTT

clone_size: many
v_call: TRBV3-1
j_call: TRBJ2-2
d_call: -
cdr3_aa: CASSRSRTGELFF
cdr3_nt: TGTGCCAGCAGCCGAAGTCGGACCGGGGAGCTGTTTTTT

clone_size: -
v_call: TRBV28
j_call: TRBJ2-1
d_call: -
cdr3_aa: CASRTRLDGKQFF
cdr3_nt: TGTGCCAGCAGAACCCGCCTCGACGGAAAGCAGTTCTTC

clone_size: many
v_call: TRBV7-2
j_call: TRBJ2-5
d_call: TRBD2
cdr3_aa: CASRQTSGSETQYF
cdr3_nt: TGTGCCAGCAGACAGACTAGCGGGTCAGAGACCCAGTACTTC

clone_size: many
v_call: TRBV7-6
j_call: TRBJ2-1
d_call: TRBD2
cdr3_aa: CASSPGLAGGNEQFF
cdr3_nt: TGTGCCAGCAGTCCTGGACTAGCGGGAGGTAATGAGCAGTTCTTC

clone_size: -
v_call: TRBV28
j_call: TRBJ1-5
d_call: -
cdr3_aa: CASSPYRVSNQPQHF
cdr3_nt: TGTGCCAGCAGTCCCTACAGGGTCAGCAATCAGCCCCAGCATTTT

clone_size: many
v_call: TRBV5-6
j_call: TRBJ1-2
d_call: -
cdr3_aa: CASSLRGSQYYGYTF
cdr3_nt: TGTGCCAGCAGCTTGAGGGGGTCCCAGTACTACGGCTACACCTTC

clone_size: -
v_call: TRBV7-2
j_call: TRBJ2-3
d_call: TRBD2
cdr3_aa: CASSLYPSGFTDTQYF
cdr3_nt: TGTGCCAGCAGCTTATACCCTAGCGGATTCACAGATACGCAGTATTTT

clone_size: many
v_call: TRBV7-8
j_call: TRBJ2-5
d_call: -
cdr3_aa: CASSWAVMVGTQYF
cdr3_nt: TGTGCCAGCAGCTGGGCCGTGATGGTGGGGACCCAGTACTTC

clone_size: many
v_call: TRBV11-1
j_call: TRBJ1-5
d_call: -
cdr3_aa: CASSLEGGNQPQHF
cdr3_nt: TGTGCCAGCAGCTTAGAAGGGGGCAATCAGCCCCAGCATTTT

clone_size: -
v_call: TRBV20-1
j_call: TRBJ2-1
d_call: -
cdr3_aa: CSARVVGGGPSSYNEQFF
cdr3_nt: TGCAGTGCTAGAGTTGTCGGAGGGGGACCGAGCTCCTACAATGAGCAGTTCTTC

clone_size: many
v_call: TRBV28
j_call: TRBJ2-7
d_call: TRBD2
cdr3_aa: CASSPLAGGPYEQYF
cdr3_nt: TGTGCCAGCAGTCCCCTGGCGGGAGGGCCATACGAGCAGTACTTC

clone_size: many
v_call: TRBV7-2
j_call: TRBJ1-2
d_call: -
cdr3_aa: CASSSVAEGECTF
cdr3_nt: TGTGCCAGCAGCTCCGTGGCGGAGGGGGAGTGCACCTTC

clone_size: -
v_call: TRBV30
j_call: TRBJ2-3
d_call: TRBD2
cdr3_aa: CARTSGSTDTQYF
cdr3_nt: TGTGCCCGGACTAGCGGGAGTACAGATACGCAGTATTTT

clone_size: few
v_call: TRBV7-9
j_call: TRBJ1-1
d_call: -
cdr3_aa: CASSLLAVGTEAFF
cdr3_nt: TGTGCCAGCAGCTTACTCGCTGTGGGCACTGAAGCTTTCTTT

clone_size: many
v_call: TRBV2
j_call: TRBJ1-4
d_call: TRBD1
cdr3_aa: CASQRDRGNEKLFF
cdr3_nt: TGTGCCAGCCAGCGAGACAGGGGTAATGAAAAACTGTTTTTT

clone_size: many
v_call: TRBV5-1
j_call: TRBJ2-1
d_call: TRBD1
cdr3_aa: CASSSTGVSSYNEQFF
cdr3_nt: TGCGCCAGCAGCTCGACAGGGGTGAGCTCCTACAATGAGCAGTTCTTC

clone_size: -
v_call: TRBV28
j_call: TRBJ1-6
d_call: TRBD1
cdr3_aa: CASSRPGQGRVTYNSPLHF
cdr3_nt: TGTGCCAGCAGCCGACCGGGACAGGGTCGAGTCACCTATAATTCACCCCTCCACTTT

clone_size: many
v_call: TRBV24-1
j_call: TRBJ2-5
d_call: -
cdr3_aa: CATSHAETQYF
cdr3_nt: TGTGCCACCAGTCACGCGGAGACCCAGTACTTC

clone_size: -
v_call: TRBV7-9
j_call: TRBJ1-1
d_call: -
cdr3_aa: CASQGGVRDTEAFF
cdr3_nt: TGTGCCTCCCAAGGGGGGGTTCGGGACACTGAAGCTTTCTTT

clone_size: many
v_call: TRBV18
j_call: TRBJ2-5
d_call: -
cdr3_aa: CASSPAGAEETQYF
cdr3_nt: TGTGCCAGCTCACCGGCGGGGGCAGAAGAGACCCAGTACTTC

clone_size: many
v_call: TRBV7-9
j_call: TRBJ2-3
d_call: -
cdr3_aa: CASGKGDTQYF
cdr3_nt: TGTGCCAGCGGGAAGGGAGATACGCAGTATTTT

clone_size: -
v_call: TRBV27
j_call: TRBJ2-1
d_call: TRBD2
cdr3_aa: CASRAGTRSSYNEQFF
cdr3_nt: TGTGCCAGCAGGGCCGGGACTAGGAGCTCCTACAATGAGCAGTTCTTC